A single TCR beta chain is shown here with its context. Gene names refer to mouse genes. The data stem from a study of tissue T cells after allogeneic stem cell transplantation. Time point indicated: mouse harvest day 7 after allogeneic transplant. The graft held 10^6 splenic CD5+ T cells and 10^7 T-cell-depleted bone marrow cells. TCRdb keeps only in-frame clones here, not all; method: immunoSEQ multiplex PCR. The repertoire holds about 3,000 clones, about 50% seen once, with less than 4.5% in the top ten. Sequenced: gut tissue. The clonotype was recovered from a female BALB/c mouse given C57BL/6 T cells with graft-versus-host disease after an allogeneic hematopoietic cell transplant.

This chain's CDR3 is CASSLGGSDYTF. CDR3 bases read: TGTGCCAGCAGCTTAGGGGGCTCCGACTACACC. V is TRBV3 and J is TRBJ1-2; D unresolved. With the read ending 1 residue before the CDR3 end, the germline J gene is used to fill in that end. Trimming left V 1 base short and J 4 bases short, with 4 bases between. This CDR3 has 12 residues. The germline V gene encodes CDR1 SNHLY and CDR2 FYNGKV (reference sequence).